This note documents a single TCR beta chain sequence. The data are from a study of T-cell memory formation after mild COVID-19. Background on the study: Across donors, TCR clusters were largely donor specific.

The authors produced TCR alpha and TCR beta cDNA libraries with sample barcodes and UMIs by 5'RACE using constant-segment primers. MiXCR, applied by TCRdb to the 5' RACE reads, yields one record per CDR3 protein. The sample carries under 300,000 distinct CDR3 sequences, roughly 15% recorded once. Trimming took 4 bases from V and 8 from J; bases not matched to a gene: 12. CDR3 size: 16 residues. The germline CDR1 and CDR2 sequences are SGHRS and YFSETQ. The sequence came from a man between 18 and 35 years old who had mild COVID-19 (a few samples of this study predate the infection). Cell type and time point are not known. Input material: PBMCs or a T cell subset sorted from them (not recorded which). The genes are TRBV5-1 and TRBJ1-4, with TRBD1 matching over 9 bases. This chain's CDR3 is CASSLQPGQGGEKLFF. As DNA, the CDR3 is TGCGCCAGCAGCCTCCAACCGGGACAGGGAGGGGAAAAACTGTTTTTT.